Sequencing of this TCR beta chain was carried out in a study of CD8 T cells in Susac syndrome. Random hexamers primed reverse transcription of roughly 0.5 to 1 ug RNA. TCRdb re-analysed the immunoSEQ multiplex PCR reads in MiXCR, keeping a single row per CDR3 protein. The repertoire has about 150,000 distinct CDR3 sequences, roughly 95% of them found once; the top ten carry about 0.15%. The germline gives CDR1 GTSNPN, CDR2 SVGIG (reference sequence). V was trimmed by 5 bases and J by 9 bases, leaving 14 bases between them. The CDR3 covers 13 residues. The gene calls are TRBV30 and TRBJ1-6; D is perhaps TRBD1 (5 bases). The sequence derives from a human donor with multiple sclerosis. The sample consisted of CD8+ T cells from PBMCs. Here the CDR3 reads CAWAGTGTSPLHF. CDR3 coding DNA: TGTGCCTGGGCCGGGACTGGGACTTCACCCCTCCACTTT.